The 3 T cell receptor beta chains below come from one sample, sequenced in a study of T-cell memory formation after mild COVID-19. A single record per CDR3 protein comes from TCRdb applying MiXCR to the 5' RACE reads. The sample records around 82,000 distinct CDR3 sequences, 10% to 15% being singletons. The specimen sequenced was PBMCs or a T cell subset sorted from them (not recorded which). The receptors come from a man aged 18 to 29 who had mild COVID-19 (a few samples of this study predate the infection). Cell type and time point are not known.

The table lists this clonotype with many counts. The chain joins TRBV6-5 to TRBJ2-7; D gene unclear. Germline V gene data show CDR1 as MNHEY and CDR2 as SVGAGI. The CDR3 covers 14 residues. V shed 4 bases and J shed 2 bases, with 12 bases lying between them. The CDR3 DNA is TGTGCCAGCAGTTCGACCGAAGAGGCCTACGAGCAGTACTTC. As protein: CASSSTEEAYEQYF.

This clonotype was picked up a small number of times. The chain employs TRBV6-6 and TRBJ2-5; no clear D. Germline CDR1 MNHNY, CDR2 SVGAGI (reference sequence). V dropped 8 bases and J dropped 0 bases, with 7 bases sitting between them. The CDR3 runs to 12 residues. The CDR3 here is CASRQYQETQYF. The CDR3 DNA follows: TGTGCCAGCCGGCAATACCAAGAGACCCAGTACTTC.

The CDR3 DNA follows: TGTGCCAGCAGTTTGCGTAGTGGGCGGGAGACCCAGTACTTC. This gives the protein CASSLRSGRETQYF. V is TRBV12-3 or TRBV12-4 and J is TRBJ2-5; D is unclear. The V end lost 3 bases, the J end lost 5 bases, and 13 bases lay between the germline ends. The CDR3 sequence is 14 residues long.